Listed here are 25 T cell receptor beta chains from one sample, sequenced in a study of cytomegalovirus exposure and HLA in healthy donors. The protocol was immunoSEQ multiplex PCR, while the TCRdb copy is restricted to in-frame clones and leaves out a portion. The table lists over 50,000 clones, 96% of them singletons. Sequenced material: PBMCs. These receptors came from a woman aged 18-29 years in good health and CMV-seronegative.

This sequence joins TRBV30 and TRBJ2-3; 9 bases match TRBD2. The CDR3 is 14 amino acids. The trim removed 4 bases at V and 6 bases at J, leaving 8 bases unmatched. In germline, CDR1 is GTSNPN, CDR2 SVGIG (reference sequence). The CDR3 DNA follows: TGTGCCTGGATTGGTGGCGGGAGGGCTGATACGCAGTATTTT. It yields the protein CAWIGGGRADTQYF.

The V call is TRBV5-6, the J call TRBJ2-5; 10 bases map to TRBD2. The germline V gene encodes CDR1 SGHDT and CDR2 YYEEEE. The CDR3 sequence is 16 residues long. V shed 3 bases, J shed 2 bases, and the junction held 7 bases outside the gene matches. The CDR3 sequence is CASSYRGSGGQETQYF. CDR3 nucleotide sequence: TGTGCCAGCAGCTACCGGGGTAGCGGGGGGCAAGAGACCCAGTACTTC.

V is TRBV19 and J is TRBJ2-7; 7 positions agree with TRBD2. Germline-derived CDR1 and CDR2 are LNHDA and SQIVND (reference sequence). Trimming took 4 bases from V and 1 from J; bases not matched to a gene: 7. The CDR3 sequence is 15 residues long. CDR3 protein: CASSKSGTGSYEQYF. The CDR3 DNA sequence: TGTGCCAGTAGTAAAAGCGGGACCGGGTCCTACGAGCAGTACTTC.

The J gene is TRBJ1-2, the V gene TRBV27; 8 bases map to TRBD1. The CDR3 contains 13 residues. V shed 7 bases, J shed 5 bases, and the junction held 6 bases outside the gene matches. The germline CDR1 and CDR2 sequences are MNHEY and SMNVEV (reference sequence). CDR3 nucleotides: TGTGCCAGCACTCCGACAGGGGAGTATGGCTACACCTTC. Amino acid sequence: CASTPTGEYGYTF.

The chain links TRBV28 to TRBJ2-3; TRBD2 matches 10 bases. The ends lost 6 bases at V and 7 bases at J; junction bases unmatched: 16. This CDR3 has 17 amino acids. Germline V CDR1 and CDR2: MDHEN, SYDVKM. The CDR3 bases are TGTGCCAGCAGCTCCGCGTTTCGAGCGGGGGGGCGGTATACGCAGTATTTT. It translates to CASSSAFRAGGRYTQYF. Together with reference TRBV28 and TRBJ2-3, the CDR3 gives the full variable domain: DVKVTQSSRYLVKRTGEKVFLECVQDMDHENMFWYRQDPGLGLRLIYFSYDVKMKEKGDIPEGYSVSREKKERFSLILESASTNQTSMYLCASSSAFRAGGRYTQYFGPGTRLTVL.

CDR3 sequence reads: CATTGLAGYYEQYF. CDR3 sequence (DNA): TGTGCCACCACCGGACTAGCGGGGTACTACGAGCAGTACTTC. The chain uses TRBV25-1 and TRBJ2-7, with 12 bases that match TRBD2. The CDR3 extends over 14 amino acids. CDR1 is MGHDK and CDR2 is SYGVNS in the germline V gene. Germline trimming cut 10 bases from V and 3 bases from J; bases unmatched to any gene: 7.

The chain is built from TRBV5-4 and TRBJ2-1, with D perhaps TRBD2 (5 bases). This CDR3 spans 15 amino acids. Germline lookup yields CDR1 SGHNT and CDR2 YYREEE (reference sequence). The V end lost 0 bases, the J end lost 4 bases, and 11 bases lay between the germline ends. This chain's CDR3 is CASSLAFGGYNEQFF. CDR3 DNA sequence: TGTGCCAGCAGCTTGGCGTTCGGCGGGTACAATGAGCAGTTCTTC.

The V gene is TRBV19, the J gene TRBJ1-1; 7 nucleotides agree with TRBD1. Trimming removed 7 bases from V and 5 bases from J; junction bases left unmatched: 4. The CDR3 extends over 12 amino acids. The V gene's germline CDR1 is LNHDA and CDR2 SQIVND (reference sequence). The CDR3 protein is CASTQGVTEAFF. The CDR3 nucleotides read TGTGCCAGTACCCAGGGGGTGACTGAAGCTTTCTTT.

This chain connects TRBV7-9 to TRBJ1-5; tentatively, D is TRBD1 (5 bases). Trimming took 1 base from V and 0 from J, leaving 10 bases between them. This CDR3 region has 16 residues. The germline V gene encodes CDR1 SEHNR and CDR2 FQNEAQ (reference sequence). CDR3 region: CASSLGAGYSNQPQHF. CDR3 sequence (DNA): TGTGCCAGCAGCTTAGGAGCAGGGTATAGCAATCAGCCCCAGCATTTT.

This rearrangement joins TRBV4-1 to TRBJ2-3; 7 bases map to TRBD2. CDR3 size: 14 residues. The trim removed 4 bases at V and 5 bases at J, leaving 6 bases unmatched. CDR1 and CDR2 (germline): MGHRA, YSYEKL. CDR3 loop: CASSRGGAGDTQYF. CDR3 DNA: TGCGCCAGCAGCCGGGGGGGAGCGGGAGATACGCAGTATTTT.

The chain employs TRBV4-3 and TRBJ2-1, with TRBD2 matching over 8 bases. V lost 6 bases to trimming and J lost 0 bases; unmatched junction nucleotides: 4. This CDR3 comprises 15 residues. Germline V gives CDR1 LGHNA, CDR2 YSLEER. The CDR3 nucleotides read TGCGCCAGCAGTCGGGGGGGGACCTCCTACAATGAGCAGTTCTTC. Translating it yields CASSRGGTSYNEQFF.

This chain joins TRBV7-2 and TRBJ1-2, with D unresolved. The CDR3 is 14 amino acids. Germline CDR1 is SGHTA and CDR2 is FQGNSA. The V end lost 5 bases, the J end lost 4 bases, and 14 bases lay between the germline ends. The CDR3 region has the DNA TGTGCCAGCAGCCCCGAGAGTGGTCCCTATGGCTACACCTTC. It specifies CASSPESGPYGYTF.

The J gene is TRBJ2-1, the V gene TRBV21-1; TRBD2 is the table's D call and was not checked against the DNA. TRBV21-1 is a pseudogene segment. The CDR3 has 15 residues. CDR3 coding DNA: TGTGCCAGCAGCAAGGGGACTAGCGTCCACAATGAGCAGTTCTTC. As protein: CASSKGTSVHNEQFF.

This rearrangement joins TRBV7-3 to TRBJ2-4; 13 bases align to TRBD2. Losses at the gene ends were 5 bases for V and 3 bases for J; bases not matched to a gene: 16. The CDR3 is made up of 20 amino acids. CDR1 is SGHTA, CDR2 FQGTGA, per germline. CDR3 coding DNA: TGTGCCAGCAGCACGGGACCGGGACTAGCGGGGAGGTCAGGCAAAAACATTCAGTACTTC. Translated: CASSTGPGLAGRSGKNIQYF.

This chain uses TRBV9 with TRBJ2-7; 14 bases align to TRBD2. Germline V lookup: CDR1 SGDLS, CDR2 YYNGEE. V was clipped by 3 bases and J by 7 bases; unmatched bases: 6. The length of the CDR3 is 15 residues. CDR3 sequence: CASSAGTSGSFEQYF. For the CDR3, the DNA is TGTGCCAGCAGCGCCGGGACTAGCGGGAGTTTTGAGCAGTACTTC.

This clone was seen once. The rearrangement joins TRBV7-9 to TRBJ2-7, with a possible D match to TRBD2 (6 bases). CDR3 length: 16 residues. Germline lookup yields CDR1 SEHNR and CDR2 FQNEAQ (reference sequence). Trimming left V 3 bases short and J 1 base short, with 16 bases between. DNA of the CDR3: TGTGCCAGCAGCTTCGGAGGGACTCTTCTGTCCTACGAGCAGTACTTC. It codes for CASSFGGTLLSYEQYF. Using reference TRBV7-9 and TRBJ2-7 for the parts outside the CDR3, the full variable domain is DTGVSQNPRHKITKRGQNVTFRCDPISEHNRLYWYRQTLGQGPEFLTYFQNEAQLEKSRLLSDRFSAERPKGSFSTLEIQRTEQGDSAMYLCASSFGGTLLSYEQYFGPGTRLTVT.

The DNA for the CDR3 is TGTGCCAGCAGCCAACGGGGAGGCAGGGGCTACACCTTC. This gives the protein CASSQRGGRGYTF. The chain carries TRBV11-3 and TRBJ1-2; D not resolved. Between the trimmed V and J ends, which lost 5 bases and 8 bases, there was a span of 15 bases. Germline V gene sequence: CDR1 SGHNT, CDR2 YENEEA. The CDR3 has 13 amino acids.

This chain uses TRBV28 with TRBJ2-1, with D perhaps matching TRBD1 (6 bases). From germline, CDR1 is MDHEN and CDR2 SYDVKM. The CDR3 loop spans 15 amino acids. V shed 3 bases and J shed 8 bases, with 17 bases lying between them. In nucleotides, the CDR3 is TGTGCCAGCAGTTTGGGGGACATCCCGTGGGATGAGCAGTTCTTC. It codes for CASSLGDIPWDEQFF.

This clone was seen just once. The genes are TRBV4-1 and TRBJ2-3; 8 bases match TRBD2. V lost 1 base and J lost 0; bases outside the gene matches: 9. The length of the CDR3 is 18 residues. The V gene's germline CDR1 is MGHRA and CDR2 YSYEKL. The CDR3 loop is CASSQGWAGGTSTDTQYF. DNA for the CDR3: TGCGCCAGCAGCCAAGGGTGGGCGGGGGGCACTAGCACAGATACGCAGTATTTT.

V is TRBV27 and J is TRBJ2-5; possible D gene TRBD1, 5 bases. The CDR3 covers 11 residues. Germline V gene lookup returns CDR1 MNHEY and CDR2 SMNVEV (reference sequence). Trimming cost V 7 bases and J 7 bases, with 10 bases left between them. CDR3 DNA sequence: TGTGCCAGCATGGGGCTGGGGACCCAGTACTTC. Translation gives CASMGLGTQYF.

The CDR3 sequence: CASSPAAGWDIQYF. As DNA, the CDR3 is TGTGCCAGCAGCCCCGCGGCGGGGTGGGACATTCAGTACTTC. The chain links TRBV11-2 to TRBJ2-4, with D possibly being TRBD2 (6 bases). The CDR3 is made up of 14 amino acids. Germline CDR1 SGHAT, CDR2 FQNNGV. V was clipped by 5 bases and J by 8 bases, with 16 bases between them. The variable domain in full, completed from reference TRBV11-2 and TRBJ2-4, reads EAGVAQSPRYKIIEKRQSVAFWCNPISGHATLYWYQQILGQGPKLLIQFQNNGVVDDSQLPKDRFSAERLKGVDSTLKIQPAKLEDSAVYLCASSPAAGWDIQYFGAGTRLSVL.

Points on this clone: This sample includes further DNA sequences coding for the same CDR3. J is TRBJ1-5 and V is TRBV30; possibly TRBD1 for D (5 bases). CDR1 and CDR2 from the germline V gene are GTSNPN and SVGIG (reference sequence). V was shortened by 3 bases and J by 1 base, with 7 bases between the two germline ends. CDR3 length equals 13 residues. CDR3 bases: TGTGCCTGGAGCGGGGGGAGCAATCAGCCCCAGCATTTT. Protein product: CAWSGGSNQPQHF. Supplemented by reference TRBV30 and TRBJ1-5, the full variable domain reads SQTIHQWPATLVQPVGSPLSLECTVEGTSNPNLYWYRQAAGRGLQLLFYSVGIGQISSEVPQNLSASRPQDRQFILSSKKLLLSDSGFYLCAWSGGSNQPQHFGDGTRLSIL.

This chain's CDR3 is CASSYRATEGEQFF. DNA of the CDR3: TGTGCCAGCAGTTACCGGGCGACAGAAGGTGAGCAGTTCTTC. The genes are TRBV6-5 and TRBJ2-1; tentative D call: TRBD1 (5 bases). Germline V gene lookup returns CDR1 MNHEY and CDR2 SVGAGI. Trimming took off 2 bases at V and 9 bases at J, with 14 bases between the two ends. This CDR3 spans 14 amino acids.

The chain combines TRBV7-9 with TRBJ2-3; no firm D call. Per germline, CDR1 SEHNR and CDR2 FQNEAQ (reference sequence). This CDR3 spans 16 amino acids. Trimming removed 0 bases at V and 0 bases at J, with 10 bases between. CDR3 region: CASSLAPAASTDTQYF. CDR3 DNA sequence: TGTGCCAGCAGCTTAGCTCCGGCGGCTAGCACAGATACGCAGTATTTT.

V usage is TRBV28 and J usage is TRBJ2-7; TRBD1 matches 8 bases. Unmatched junction bases numbered 10, after V lost 7 bases and J lost 5 bases. This CDR3 is built from 14 residues. The germline gives CDR1 MDHEN, CDR2 SYDVKM. CDR3 DNA: TGTGCCAGCACCCACGGGCAGGGGGCCCACGAGCAGTACTTC. It yields the protein CASTHGQGAHEQYF.